The T cell receptor beta chain under discussion was sequenced for a study of radiotherapy plus CTLA-4 blockade in lung cancer. Germline V lookup: CDR1 MNHEY, CDR2 SVGAGI. This CDR3 has 11 residues. Trimming left V 7 bases short and J 9 bases short, with 10 bases between. A single count supports this clone. This table comes from immunoSEQ multiplex PCR, and its TCRdb copy is limited to in-frame clones, with some not included. The sample holds about 120,000 clones, about 87% seen once. This chain connects TRBV6-5 to TRBJ2-1, with D perhaps TRBD2 (5 bases). The sequenced sample was peripheral blood, obtained from a patient treated with radiotherapy plus ipilimumab. The origin of this receptor is a human donor with non-small cell lung cancer that progressed on radiotherapy plus ipilimumab. CDR3 nucleotide sequence: TGTGCCAGCAAGGCTAGCCTTGAGCAGTTCTTC. As protein: CASKASLEQFF.